This T cell receptor (beta chain) is from a study of shared clonotypes between healthy human individuals. There are a few counts of this clone. The antigen is unknown. The sample holds other DNA sequences that translate to the same CDR3. TCRdb's copy holds only in-frame clones and misses some; the assay was immunoSEQ multiplex PCR. The table lists 730,000 or so clones, about three quarters of them singletons. Study-level results: Rarefaction showed that sequencing of sorted subsets was incomplete (despite large depth). The researchers took only blood, and tissue repertoires probably look different.

CD45RA+ naive and CD45RA-negative memory subsets were separated from CD4+ cells. Per germline, CDR1 MDHEN and CDR2 SYDVKM. CDR3 length: 13 amino acids. V was pared by 3 bases and J by 4 bases, with 9 bases between. This clonotype originated in a woman in her thirties in good health. The chain couples TRBV28 to TRBJ1-2; D possibly corresponds to TRBD1 (6 bases). The material sequenced was memory CD4+ T cells sorted from blood. Subset reported: CD45RA-negative fraction. The CDR3 loop reads CASSLGQIYGYTF. The DNA of the CDR3 is TGTGCCAGCAGTTTGGGACAAATCTATGGCTACACCTTC.